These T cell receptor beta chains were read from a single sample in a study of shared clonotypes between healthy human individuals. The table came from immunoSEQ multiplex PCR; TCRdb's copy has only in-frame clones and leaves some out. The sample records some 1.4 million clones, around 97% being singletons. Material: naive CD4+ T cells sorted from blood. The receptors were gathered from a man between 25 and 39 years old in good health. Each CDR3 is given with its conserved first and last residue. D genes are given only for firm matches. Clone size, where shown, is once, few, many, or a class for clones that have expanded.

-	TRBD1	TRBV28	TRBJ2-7	TGTGCCAGCCGTCTGACAGGGATATACGAGCAGTACTTC	CASRLTGIYEQYF
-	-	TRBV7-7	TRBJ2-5	TGTGCTAGCAGCTTAAGCTCCCAAGAGACCCAGTACTTC	CASSLSSQETQYF
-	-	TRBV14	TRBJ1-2	TGTGCCAGCAGCTCAACCACGCAGGCCTATGGCTACACCTTC	CASSSTTQAYGYTF
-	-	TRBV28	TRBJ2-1	TGTGCCAGCAGTCCAGCCCACCTCAATGAGCAGTTCTTC	CASSPAHLNEQFF
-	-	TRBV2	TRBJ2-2	TGTGCCACCAACTTAGGAAGGGGGGTCGGGGAGCTGTTTTTT	CATNLGRGVGELFF
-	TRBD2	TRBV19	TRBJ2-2	TGTGCCACCCTCCAAGCTAGCGGGATCCTGGGAGTCGGGGAGCTGTTTTTT	CATLQASGILGVGELFF
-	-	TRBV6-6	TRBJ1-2	TGTGCCAGCAAAGCGCCGGGTAACTATGGCTACACCTTC	CASKAPGNYGYTF
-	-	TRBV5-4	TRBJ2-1	TGTGCCAGCAGCTTGTTCGGACCCCCGGGTCAGGGTGAGCAGTTCTTC	CASSLFGPPGQGEQFF
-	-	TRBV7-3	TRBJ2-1	TGTGCCAGCAGCCTGGACTTGTACAATGAGCAGTTCTTC	CASSLDLYNEQFF
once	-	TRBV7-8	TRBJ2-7	TGTGCCAGCAGCTTAGGTAGGCAGGGGTACGAGCAGTACTTC	CASSLGRQGYEQYF
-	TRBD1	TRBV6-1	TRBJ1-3	TGTGCCAGCAGTATACAGGGGTTTGGAAACACCATATATTTT	CASSIQGFGNTIYF
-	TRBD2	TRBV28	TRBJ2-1	TGTGCCAGCAGTCTTAGCGGGGTCCCCTACAATGAGCAGTTCTTC	CASSLSGVPYNEQFF
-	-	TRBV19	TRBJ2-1	TGTGCCAGTAGTATCCAAGCTAGCTCCTACAATGAGCAGTTCTTC	CASSIQASSYNEQFF
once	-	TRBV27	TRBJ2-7	TGTGCCAGCAGTTTATCGCCCCTAGCGATACACAGACCAAGGTACGAGCAGTACTTC	CASSLSPLAIHRPRYEQYF
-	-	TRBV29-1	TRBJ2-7	TGCAGCGCCCGGAGTCAGAACCGACCCTACGAGCAGTACTTC	CSARSQNRPYEQYF
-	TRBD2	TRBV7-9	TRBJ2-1	TGTGCCAGCAGCGAGGGACTAGCGGGATGGAGCTCCTACAATGAGCAGTTCTTC	CASSEGLAGWSSYNEQFF
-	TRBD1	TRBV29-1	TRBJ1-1	TGCAGCGTTGAAGGTGTCAGGGGGTCGGACACTGAAGCTTTCTTT	CSVEGVRGSDTEAFF
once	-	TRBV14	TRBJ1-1	TGTGCCAGCAGCCAAGTCCGCGTCTACGGTGAAGCTTTCTTT	CASSQVRVYGEAFF
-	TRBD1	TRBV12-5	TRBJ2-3	TGTGCTAGTGGTTTGTTCCCCGGGACAGGCTACACAGATACGCAGTATTTT	CASGLFPGTGYTDTQYF
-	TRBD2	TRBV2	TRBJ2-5	TGTGCCAGCAGTGATGGGACTAGCGGAGCCCAAGAGACCCAGTACTTC	CASSDGTSGAQETQYF
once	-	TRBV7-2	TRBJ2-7	TGTGCCAGCAGCTTAGCAGGGACGGGGTCTACCTACGAGCAGTACTTC	CASSLAGTGSTYEQYF
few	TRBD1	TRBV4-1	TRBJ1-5	TGCGCCAGCAGCCAACCTAACAGGGGAGAACAGCCCCAGCATTTT	CASSQPNRGEQPQHF
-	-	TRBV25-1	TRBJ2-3	TGTGCCAGCAGTGATCCCGGGGCAGGGCGGTATACGCAGTATTTT	CASSDPGAGRYTQYF
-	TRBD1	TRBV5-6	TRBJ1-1	TGTGCCAGCAGCTTACTCCGGGACAGGGGGCGAGAAGGCACTGAAGCTTTCTTT	CASSLLRDRGREGTEAFF
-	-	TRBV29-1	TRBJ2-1	TGCAGCGGAGGTCCGGGAGACTCCTACAATGAGCAGTTCTTC	CSGGPGDSYNEQFF
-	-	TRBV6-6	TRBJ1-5	TGTGCCAGCAGTTACGGGAAAAGCCGGCCCCAGCATTTT	CASSYGKSRPQHF
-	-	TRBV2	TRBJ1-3	TGTGCCAGCAGCCGTGGAAACACCATATATTTT	CASSRGNTIYF
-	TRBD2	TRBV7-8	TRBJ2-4	TGTGCCAGCAGCTGGGTGGGTAGCGGGAGGGTACCCAAAAACATTCAGTACTTC	CASSWVGSGRVPKNIQYF
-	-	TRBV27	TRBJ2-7	TGTGCCAGCAGTCTCCTGGGGCTCGGCTACGAGCAGTACTTC	CASSLLGLGYEQYF
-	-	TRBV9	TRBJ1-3	TGTGCCAGCAGCATTACCCCCGGGACGAGGATTGGAAACACCATATATTTT	CASSITPGTRIGNTIYF
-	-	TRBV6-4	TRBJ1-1	TGTGCCAGCATGAATACAGAAGAAGCTTTCTTT	CASMNTEEAFF
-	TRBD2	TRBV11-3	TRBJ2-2	TGTGCCAGCAGCTTAGTTTTAGCGGGAGTCACCGGGGAGCTGTTTTTT	CASSLVLAGVTGELFF
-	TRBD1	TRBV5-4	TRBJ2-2	TGTGCCAGCAGCTTGGGGGACAGGCCCGGGGAGCTGTTTTTT	CASSLGDRPGELFF
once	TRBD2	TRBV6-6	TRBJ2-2	TGTGCCAGCAGTCCTAGCGGACTCGTGACCGGGGAGCTGTTTTTT	CASSPSGLVTGELFF
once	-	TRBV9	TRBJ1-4	TGTGCCAGCAGCGTAGAGGGACGGGGTGGCAAACTGTTTTTT	CASSVEGRGGKLFF
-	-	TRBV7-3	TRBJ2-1	TGTGCCAGCAGCCGAAACAATGACCCGCGCGGTGAGCAGTTCTTC	CASSRNNDPRGEQFF
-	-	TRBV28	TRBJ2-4	TGTGCCAGCAGTTTAATGAGGGTGACCAAAAACATTCAGTACTTC	CASSLMRVTKNIQYF
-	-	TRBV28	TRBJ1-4	TGTGCCAGCAGTAGAAGGGGGACAACTAATGAAAAACTGTTTTTT	CASSRRGTTNEKLFF
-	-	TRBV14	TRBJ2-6	TGTGCCAGCAGCCGGGACGGCCCTTTCTCTGGGGCCAACGTCCTGACTTTC	CASSRDGPFSGANVLTF
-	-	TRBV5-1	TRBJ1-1	TGCGCCAGCAGCTTGGCCCGAAGGGGAAACACTGAAGCTTTCTTT	CASSLARRGNTEAFF
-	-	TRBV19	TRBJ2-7	TGTGCCAGTAGTCCTCGACTAGAGGCTTACGAGCAGTACTTC	CASSPRLEAYEQYF
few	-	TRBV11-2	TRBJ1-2	TGTGCCAGCAGCTTAGGGACGAACTATGGCTACACCTTC	CASSLGTNYGYTF